The sequence of this TCR beta chain was determined in a study of blood T cell repertoires in COVID-19. Whole-study context: Italy, Spain and the United States were the sources of the convalescent and acute COVID-19 samples. Nucleic acid was either cDNA or gDNA, and it came from T cells, B-cell-depleted T cells, or PBMCs.

The CDR3 totals 15 residues. The ends were cut back, 0 bases at V and 6 bases at J, with 14 bases in the middle. The germline V gene encodes CDR1 LGHNA and CDR2 YSLEER. Some clones are missing from TCRdb's copy, which holds only in-frame ones; the method was immunoSEQ multiplex PCR. This table holds 85,000 to 90,000 clones, around 93% found once. Sequencing used peripheral blood. The receptor was derived from a human donor with active COVID-19. The donor label of this sample is uncertain. The chain uses TRBV4-3 and TRBJ1-2, with D possibly being TRBD1 (5 bases). CDR3 amino acids: CASSQDRGSRNGYTF. The CDR3 bases are TGCGCCAGCAGCCAAGATAGGGGATCGAGAAATGGCTACACCTTC.